A single sample is the source of the 26 T cell receptor beta chains below, sequenced in a study of OX40 agonist ivuxolimab in advanced cancers. Method: immunoSEQ multiplex PCR; TCRdb's copy keeps in-frame clones and lacks some. In the table there are around 54,000 clones, 85% to 95% of which are singletons. The specimen was CD4+ or CD8+ T cells sorted from blood, collected in a trial of the OX40 agonist ivuxolimab. The receptors derive from an adult with an advanced solid tumor such as melanoma, head and neck, liver or kidney cancer.

The J gene is TRBJ2-7, the V gene TRBV29-1; a possible D gene is TRBD1 (5 bases). The length of the CDR3 is 13 residues. From germline, CDR1 is SQVTM and CDR2 ANQGSEA. V was trimmed by 3 bases and J by 2 bases, leaving 11 bases between them. The CDR3 coding sequence is TGCAGCGTTGAGGGCAGGGATACCTACGAGCAGTACTTC. Encoded protein: CSVEGRDTYEQYF.

The chain is built from TRBV28 and TRBJ2-7; 11 positions agree with TRBD1. The CDR3 consists of 15 residues. CDR1 is MDHEN, CDR2 SYDVKM, per germline. The trim removed 6 bases at V and 2 bases at J, leaving 6 bases unmatched. Here the CDR3 reads CASSAGQGATYEQYF. The CDR3 nucleotides read TGTGCCAGCAGCGCCGGACAGGGGGCAACCTACGAGCAGTACTTC. The complete variable domain, with remaining parts taken from reference TRBV28 and TRBJ2-7, reads DVKVTQSSRYLVKRTGEKVFLECVQDMDHENMFWYRQDPGLGLRLIYFSYDVKMKEKGDIPEGYSVSREKKERFSLILESASTNQTSMYLCASSAGQGATYEQYFGPGTRLTVT.

This clone has more than one count but fewer than ten. The chain couples TRBV19 to TRBJ2-1; the D gene could be TRBD1 or TRBD2 (5 bases each). CDR1 is LNHDA, CDR2 SQIVND, per germline (reference sequence). The length of the CDR3 is 16 residues. Trimming cost V 1 base and J 6 bases, with 16 bases left between them. CDR3 residues: CASSIGASYGTNEQFF. The CDR3 nucleotides are TGTGCCAGTAGTATAGGCGCCTCATATGGGACCAATGAGCAGTTCTTC. Drawing the rest from reference TRBV19 and TRBJ2-1, the complete variable domain is DGGITQSPKYLFRKEGQNVTLSCEQNLNHDAMYWYRQDPGQGLRLIYYSQIVNDFQKGDIAEGYSVSREKKESFPLTVTSAQKNPTAFYLCASSIGASYGTNEQFFGPGTRLTVL.

The chain recombines TRBV5-1 with TRBJ2-3, with 9 positions matching TRBD1. V was clipped by 0 bases and J by 4 bases; unmatched bases: 3. The CDR3 is 15 residues long. In germline, CDR1 is SGHRS, CDR2 YFSETQ. The CDR3, as DNA: TGCGCCAGCAGCTTGGTACAGGGGGCCCCAGATACGCAGTATTTT. Its translation is CASSLVQGAPDTQYF.

This clone has just one count. This chain joins TRBV11-3 and TRBJ2-7; possibly TRBD1 for D (6 bases). V lost 2 bases and J lost 0, with 11 bases in between. The CDR3 has 15 amino acids. From germline, CDR1 is SGHNT and CDR2 YENEEA. CDR3 coding DNA: TGTGCCAGCAGCTTAAGAGCAGGGGCCTCCTACGAGCAGTACTTC. It translates to CASSLRAGASYEQYF.

CDR3 coding DNA: TGTGCCAGCAAACGGACATTCGCGAGCTCTGGAAACACCATATATTTT. Its protein product is CASKRTFASSGNTIYF. This chain joins TRBV2 and TRBJ1-3; D is possibly TRBD1 (5 bases). This CDR3 comprises 16 residues. Germline CDR1 reads SNHLY; CDR2 reads FYNNEI. The V gene lost 7 bases and the J gene lost 0 bases, with 16 bases spanning the gap.

The chain carries TRBV4-1 and TRBJ2-1; 14 bases align to TRBD2. CDR1 is MGHRA, CDR2 YSYEKL, per germline. The CDR3 sequence is 17 residues long. V lost 4 bases, J lost 8 bases, and 10 bases stayed unmatched. CDR3 DNA sequence: TGCGCCAGCAGCCCCGGGACTAGCGGGAGAAGGATCGATGAGCAGTTCTTC. This gives the protein CASSPGTSGRRIDEQFF.

The rearrangement links TRBV7-9 to TRBJ2-7, with 13 bases lining up with TRBD2. The ends lost 4 bases at V and 2 bases at J; junction bases unmatched: 11. The CDR3 is made up of 18 amino acids. Germline V gene data show CDR1 as SEHNR and CDR2 as FQNEAQ (reference sequence). CDR3 amino acids: CASSSRLAGGTATYEQYF. The CDR3 DNA sequence: TGTGCCAGCAGCTCAAGACTAGCGGGGGGTACAGCTACCTACGAGCAGTACTTC.

This clone was recorded only once. CDR3 sequence reads: CASSFLAGEQYF. The CDR3 nucleotides read TGTGCCAGCAGTTTTCTGGCGGGAGAGCAGTACTTC. This chain connects TRBV27 to TRBJ2-7; maybe TRBD2 (6 bases). V dropped 3 bases and J dropped 7 bases, with 10 bases sitting between them. The CDR3 is 12 residues long. The germline gives CDR1 MNHEY, CDR2 SMNVEV (reference sequence).

CDR3 residues: CASSLGDTPEQFF. The CDR3 DNA reads as TGCGCCAGCAGCTTGGGTGACACCCCTGAGCAGTTCTTC. J is TRBJ2-1 and V is TRBV5-1; D remains unclear. The V end was cut by 0 bases, the J end by 9 bases, with 10 bases between. Germline V lookup: CDR1 SGHRS, CDR2 YFSETQ. This CDR3 has 13 amino acids.

The CDR3 sequence is CASSLGLAGGFYNEQFF. CDR3 in DNA: TGTGCCAGCAGCTTGGGACTAGCGGGAGGGTTCTACAATGAGCAGTTCTTC. This chain links TRBV7-9 with TRBJ2-1, with 16 bases aligning to TRBD2. The CDR3 is 17 residues long. With V trimmed by 3 bases and J by 3 bases, 2 bases remained unmatched. Germline V lookup: CDR1 SEHNR, CDR2 FQNEAQ (reference sequence).

This chain connects TRBV12-5 to TRBJ2-7; a weak D match, TRBD1 (5 bases). The CDR3 consists of 14 residues. V was trimmed by 6 bases and J by 0 bases, leaving 12 bases between them. The germline V gene has CDR1 LGHNT and CDR2 FRNRAP. CDR3 amino acids: CASGYRRHSYEQYF. The DNA of the CDR3 is TGTGCTAGTGGGTACAGGCGACACTCCTACGAGCAGTACTTC.

This chain uses TRBV7-2 with TRBJ1-1; D uncertain. Germline values: CDR1 SGHTA, CDR2 FQGNSA. V lost 3 bases and J 2 bases, leaving 7 bases between the germline ends. This CDR3 has 13 amino acids. The DNA of the CDR3 is TGTGCCAGCAGCTTCGGACTAAACACTGAAGCTTTCTTT. Translation gives CASSFGLNTEAFF.

The CDR3, as DNA: TGTGCCAGCAGCTCGGAGGGACACAGGGCTCCTTATGGCTACACCTTC. Translating it yields CASSSEGHRAPYGYTF. The rearrangement uses TRBV7-9 and TRBJ1-2; TRBD1 might be the D (6 bases). CDR3 length: 16 amino acids. With 4 bases removed from V and 5 bases from J, the gap between germline ends came to 20 bases. The germline gives CDR1 SEHNR, CDR2 FQNEAQ (reference sequence).

The V call is TRBV2, the J call TRBJ1-4, with 9 nucleotides matching TRBD1. Germline assignment: CDR1 SNHLY and CDR2 FYNNEI. This CDR3 region has 15 residues. Trimming took 6 bases from V and 6 from J; bases not matched to a gene: 8. The CDR3 reads CASRGTGFSHEKLFF. The CDR3 DNA reads as TGTGCCAGCAGAGGGACAGGGTTTAGTCATGAAAAACTGTTTTTT.

V is TRBV10-3 and J is TRBJ1-2; a weak D match, TRBD1 (6 bases). Trimming removed 3 bases from V and 5 bases from J, with 13 bases in between. In germline, CDR1 is ENHRY, CDR2 SYGVKD. The CDR3 has 14 amino acids. For the CDR3, the DNA is TGTGCCATCAGTGACCCGGACAGCCGTTATGGCTACACCTTC. This codes for CAISDPDSRYGYTF.

DNA of the CDR3: TGTGCCTGGAGTGGGGGGACAGTCTCTGGAAACACCATATATTTT. The encoded protein is CAWSGGTVSGNTIYF. This chain connects TRBV30 to TRBJ1-3; TRBD1 aligns across 7 bases. CDR1 GTSNPN and CDR2 SVGIG come from the germline V gene (reference sequence). V trimming: 1 base; J trimming: 0 bases; junction bases outside the gene matches: 3. The CDR3 covers 15 residues.

The chain carries TRBV4-3 and TRBJ1-4; possibly TRBD1 for D (6 bases). Germline V gene data show CDR1 as LGHNA and CDR2 as YSLEER. V was shortened by 0 bases and J by 7 bases, with 15 bases between the two germline ends. CDR3 length: 16 residues. In nucleotides, the CDR3 is TGCGCCAGCAGCCAAGAGGGGGCCCTAGGGGGTGAAAAACTGTTTTTT. Amino acid sequence: CASSQEGALGGEKLFF.

This clone was detected once. This chain joins TRBV12-5 and TRBJ2-7; TRBD1 is a possible D gene (6 bases). Trimming stripped 7 bases from V and 7 bases from J, with 11 bases between. The CDR3 has 11 residues. In germline, CDR1 is LGHNT, CDR2 FRNRAP. CDR3 sequence (DNA): TGTGCTAGTGCCTTGGGGGCGGAGCAGTACTTC. Residues: CASALGAEQYF.

The chain combines TRBV4-1 with TRBJ1-2; D is possibly TRBD1 (6 bases). CDR3 length equals 15 residues. The V end lost 1 base, the J end lost 4 bases, and 13 bases lay between the germline ends. CDR1 MGHRA and CDR2 YSYEKL come from the germline V gene. The CDR3 region is CASSQAQQGIYGYTF. The CDR3, as DNA: TGCGCCAGCAGCCAAGCACAACAGGGTATCTATGGCTACACCTTC.

The chain is built from TRBV7-6 and TRBJ2-1; D remains unclear. Germline V lookup: CDR1 SGHVS, CDR2 FNYEAQ. Between the trimmed V and J ends, which lost 5 bases and 0 bases, there was a span of 14 bases. This CDR3 region has 16 residues. The CDR3 DNA sequence: TGTGCCAGCAGCCGTAGCTCGGGTAGCTCCTACAATGAGCAGTTCTTC. Its protein is CASSRSSGSSYNEQFF.

The V and J genes are TRBV11-2 and TRBJ1-1; 9 bases agree with TRBD1. The trim removed 5 bases at V and 0 bases at J, leaving 7 bases unmatched. Germline V gene data show CDR1 as SGHAT and CDR2 as FQNNGV. The CDR3 spans 16 residues. CDR3 sequence reads: CASSTWDRDMNTEAFF. The DNA for the CDR3 is TGTGCCAGCAGCACGTGGGACAGGGACATGAACACTGAAGCTTTCTTT.

V and J are TRBV4-1 and TRBJ1-1; no clear D. Trimming took off 1 base at V and 0 bases at J, with 12 bases between the two ends. CDR3 length: 16 amino acids. Germline V gene sequence: CDR1 MGHRA, CDR2 YSYEKL. CDR3 in DNA: TGCGCCAGCAGCCAAGGGGTTTATACCATGAACACTGAAGCTTTCTTT. This codes for CASSQGVYTMNTEAFF.

The J gene is TRBJ1-2, the V gene TRBV5-4; 11 nucleotides agree with TRBD1. The CDR3 is 16 amino acids. The J segment lost 2 bases and the V segment lost 3 bases, leaving 6 bases of the junction unmatched. CDR1 and CDR2 (germline): SGHNT, YYREEE (reference sequence). The CDR3 nucleotides read TGTGCCAGCAGCTCGCCCGGACAGGGGGCCAACTATGGCTACACCTTC. Its translation is CASSSPGQGANYGYTF.

The chain has TRBV6-5 and TRBJ2-7; 7 bases map to TRBD2. Germline-derived CDR1 and CDR2 are MNHEY and SVGAGI. The CDR3 has 12 residues. V shed 2 bases and J 7 bases; nucleotides not matched to a gene: 2. The CDR3 here is CASSYGRGEQYF. DNA of the CDR3: TGTGCCAGCAGTTACGGGCGGGGGGAGCAGTACTTC.

The chain combines TRBV27 with TRBJ2-3; D is uncertain. Germline CDR1 MNHEY, CDR2 SMNVEV (reference sequence). The CDR3 contains 11 residues. Trimming shortened V by 5 bases and J by 5 bases, and 5 bases separated the two germline ends. For the CDR3, the DNA is TGTGCCAGCAGTACTCTAGATACGCAGTATTTT. It codes for CASSTLDTQYF.